This is a list of T cell receptor beta chains from one sample in a study of patients and donors after allogeneic stem cell transplantation. Via MiXCR, TCRdb re-called the RT-PCR reads, giving one row per CDR3 protein. The data show approximately 98,000 distinct CDR3 sequences, roughly 37% seen once. The sample comprised blood, either unsorted or a sorted T cell fraction (not recorded which). The origin of the receptors is a human donor who was either an allogeneic HSCT recipient or a stem cell or donor lymphocyte infusion donor (not recorded which). It is not recorded whose cells these are; they may come from a transplant donor. Each CDR3 is given with its conserved first and last residue. The D gene is left open where the match is weak. Clone size is shown for a subset of rows, as once, few, many or a class of expanded clone.

j_gene	v_gene	abundance	d_gene	CDR3aa	CDR3nt
TRBJ1-2	TRBV27	few	TRBD1	CASSPTGQLNYGYTF	TGTGCCAGCAGTCCCACGGGACAGCTAAACTATGGCTACACCTTC
TRBJ1-2	TRBV6-6	NA	NA	CASFPGPTNYGYTF	TGTGCCAGCTTTCCAGGGCCTACTAACTATGGCTACACCTTC
TRBJ2-7	TRBV20-1	NA	NA	CSAPFTGTSYEQYF	TGCAGTGCTCCTTTCACAGGGACCTCCTACGAGCAGTACTTC
TRBJ2-3	TRBV7-2	NA	TRBD2	CASSLSGLAGEVHF	TGTGCCAGCAGCTTATCCGGACTAGCGGGAGAGGTACATTTT
TRBJ1-5	TRBV19	few	NA	CASRPRQSSNQPQHF	TGTGCCAGTAGACCTAGACAGTCTAGCAATCAGCCCCAGCATTTT
TRBJ2-3	TRBV12-3/TRBV12-4	few	TRBD2	CASRRLAGGSDTQYF	TGTGCCAGCAGACGACTAGCGGGAGGATCGGATACGCAGTATTTT
TRBJ1-6	TRBV20-1	few	NA	CSARAAMGSPLHF	TGCAGTGCTAGGGCTGCGATGGGATCACCCCTCCACTTT
TRBJ2-4	TRBV20-1	few	NA	CSARLAGKNIQYF	TGCAGTGCTAGACTGGCGGGAAAAAACATTCAGTACTTC
TRBJ1-6	TRBV6-6	NA	NA	CASSLPGRRYNSPLHF	TGTGCCAGCAGTTTACCGGGACGGCGATATAATTCACCCCTCCACTTT
TRBJ2-1	TRBV6-2/TRBV6-3	NA	NA	CASSPGTIPKGEQFF	TGTGCCAGCAGCCCAGGGACAATCCCCAAGGGTGAGCAGTTCTTC
TRBJ1-1	TRBV15	NA	NA	CATSRERTRNTEAFF	TGTGCCACCAGCAGAGAACGGACAAGGAACACTGAAGCTTTCTTT
TRBJ1-4	TRBV6-5	few	NA	CASSSPATNEKLFF	TGTGCCAGCAGTTCCCCCGCTACTAATGAAAAACTGTTTTTT
TRBJ2-3	TRBV7-2	few	NA	CASSLTSVDTQYF	TGTGCCAGCAGCTTAACTAGTGTAGATACGCAGTATTTT
TRBJ2-7	TRBV6-6	NA	NA	CASSYSKGNYEQYF	TGTGCCAGCAGTTACTCGAAGGGGAACTACGAGCAGTACTTC
TRBJ2-3	TRBV6-2/TRBV6-3	NA	NA	CASSYSEHGVDTQYF	TGTGCCAGCAGTTACTCCGAGCACGGGGTAGATACGCAGTATTTT
TRBJ1-5	TRBV28	NA	TRBD1	CASSKDRVDQPQHF	TGTGCCAGCAGTAAGGACAGGGTGGATCAGCCCCAGCATTTT
TRBJ2-1	TRBV24-1	once	NA	CATSGASYNEQFF	TGTGCCACCAGTGGGGCTTCCTACAATGAGCAGTTCTTC
TRBJ2-1	TRBV19	NA	NA	CASSTQGPKATMGQFF	TGTGCCAGTAGTACTCAGGGGCCCAAAGCCACAATGGGGCAGTTCTTC
TRBJ2-1	TRBV10-3	NA	NA	CAISESGLDEQFF	TGTGCCATCAGTGAGTCGGGTCTAGACGAGCAGTTCTTC
TRBJ1-5	TRBV24-1	many	NA	CATSDRDNQPQHF	TGTGCCACCAGTGACAGGGACAATCAGCCCCAGCATTTT
TRBJ2-2	TRBV20-1	NA	TRBD2	CSASTIVAGTGELFF	TGCAGTGCTAGTACGATAGTAGCGGGAACCGGGGAGCTGTTTTTT
TRBJ1-1	TRBV6-5	few	NA	CASSHRDNTEAFF	TGTGCCAGCAGTCACCGGGACAACACTGAAGCTTTCTTT
TRBJ2-3	TRBV20-1	few	NA	CSARGRFGTDTQYF	TGCAGTGCTAGGGGGAGATTCGGCACAGATACGCAGTATTTT
TRBJ2-7	TRBV27	NA	TRBD2	CASSLRLAEYEQYF	TGTGCCAGCAGTTTGCGACTAGCGGAGTACGAGCAGTACTTC
TRBJ2-1	TRBV5-5	NA	TRBD2	CASSLASGTSGTSYNEQFF	TGTGCCAGCAGCTTGGCCTCCGGGACTAGCGGTACCTCCTACAATGAGCAGTTCTTC
TRBJ1-2	TRBV4-3	NA	TRBD1	CASSQDYAGGGGYTF	TGCGCCAGCAGCCAAGATTACGCAGGGGGTGGTGGCTACACCTTC
TRBJ2-6	TRBV5-1	few	NA	CASSLLSGANVLTF	TGCGCCAGCAGCTTGCTGTCTGGGGCCAACGTCCTGACTTTC
TRBJ2-1	TRBV6-5	few	TRBD2	CASSYSKLAGVREQFF	TGTGCCAGCAGTTACTCGAAGCTAGCGGGAGTGCGTGAGCAGTTCTTC
TRBJ2-3	TRBV7-9	NA	NA	CASSSLAADTQYF	TGTGCCAGCAGCTCCCTCGCGGCAGATACGCAGTATTTT
TRBJ1-6	TRBV4-3	many	TRBD1	CASSPQGAYNSPLHF	TGCGCCAGCAGCCCTCAGGGGGCTTATAATTCACCCCTCCACTTT
TRBJ2-1	TRBV12-3/TRBV12-4	few	NA	CASSLPGGEQFF	TGTGCCAGCAGTCTTCCCGGCGGTGAGCAGTTCTTC
TRBJ2-7	TRBV28	NA	TRBD1	CASRTGPWYEQYF	TGTGCCAGCAGGACAGGGCCATGGTACGAGCAGTACTTC
TRBJ2-7	TRBV20-1	few	NA	CSARGSGSYEQYF	TGCAGTGCTAGAGGTAGCGGATCCTACGAGCAGTACTTC
TRBJ2-3	TRBV6-5	few	TRBD1	CASSSRQGSTDTQYF	TGTGCCAGCAGTTCCCGACAGGGGTCAACAGATACGCAGTATTTT
TRBJ2-5	TRBV5-5	NA	TRBD2	CASSRPGTSEQETQYF	TGTGCCAGCAGCCGGCCCGGGACTAGCGAACAAGAGACCCAGTACTTC
TRBJ2-7	TRBV5-1	few	TRBD2	CASSLGLAGGEQYF	TGCGCCAGCAGCTTGGGACTAGCGGGAGGCGAGCAGTACTTC
TRBJ2-6	TRBV24-1	few	NA	CATSDPGSGANVLTF	TGTGCCACCAGTGACCCAGGGTCTGGGGCCAACGTCCTGACTTTC
TRBJ2-3	TRBV20-1	NA	TRBD2	CSARRLAGGFADTQYF	TGCAGTGCTAGACGACTAGCGGGAGGGTTCGCAGATACGCAGTATTTT
TRBJ1-3	TRBV14	few	NA	CASSQVLNTIYF	TGTGCCAGCAGCCAAGTACTAAACACCATATATTTT
TRBJ1-1	TRBV7-2	NA	NA	CASSLVRQLNTEAFF	TGTGCCAGCAGCTTAGTAAGGCAGTTGAACACTGAAGCTTTCTTT
TRBJ1-3	TRBV29-1	few	NA	CSVRSRGSGNTIYF	TGCAGCGTACGATCTCGTGGCTCTGGAAACACCATATATTTT
TRBJ2-1	TRBV20-1	few	NA	CSATSGRTYNEQFF	TGCAGTGCTACGAGCGGACGGACCTACAATGAGCAGTTCTTC
TRBJ2-1	TRBV12-3/TRBV12-4	few	NA	CASSYSRNEQFF	TGTGCCAGCAGTTATAGCAGGAATGAGCAGTTCTTC
TRBJ1-5	TRBV27	few	NA	CASRDTGLPNQPQHF	TGTGCCAGCAGAGATACAGGGCTCCCCAATCAGCCCCAGCATTTT
TRBJ1-5	TRBV6-1	few	NA	CASSEMVRGQPQHF	TGTGCCAGCAGTGAAATGGTCCGTGGGCAGCCCCAGCATTTT
TRBJ1-5	TRBV12-3/TRBV12-4	NA	NA	CASSFRDGAQPQHF	TGTGCCAGCAGTTTCCGGGACGGGGCTCAGCCCCAGCATTTT
TRBJ2-3	TRBV9	NA	TRBD2	CASSASLSGPSTDTQYF	TGTGCCAGCAGCGCTTCCCTTAGCGGGCCTAGCACAGATACGCAGTATTTT
TRBJ1-3	TRBV18	few	NA	CASSTGLSGNTIYF	TGTGCCAGCTCAACAGGTCTTTCTGGAAACACCATATATTTT
TRBJ2-6	TRBV27	NA	NA	CASSLWGVGANVLTF	TGTGCCAGCAGTTTGTGGGGGGTTGGGGCCAACGTCCTGACTTTC
TRBJ1-2	TRBV6-5	few	TRBD1	CASSYGDRLYGYTF	TGTGCCAGCAGTTACGGGGACAGACTCTATGGCTACACCTTC